The 26 T cell receptor beta chains reported below all come from one sample, sequenced in a study of cytomegalovirus exposure and HLA in healthy donors. The primer mix had 60 Vbeta and 13 Jbeta primers. This table comes from immunoSEQ multiplex PCR, and its TCRdb copy is limited to in-frame clones, with some not included. The sample has 150,000 to 200,000 clones, 80% to 90% seen once. The sequencing sample was made of PBMCs. All receptors come from a woman aged 18 to 35 in good health and CMV-seropositive.

The chain recombines TRBV6-1 with TRBJ1-5; possible D gene TRBD1, 5 bases. Trimming removed 3 bases at V and 10 bases at J, with 16 bases between. The CDR3 length is 14 residues. The germline V gene encodes CDR1 MNHNS and CDR2 SASEGT. This CDR3 reads CASSDQTAPPPQHF. The DNA for the CDR3 is TGTGCCAGCAGTGACCAGACAGCACCACCACCCCAGCATTTT.

The chain joins TRBV11-2 to TRBJ2-1; tentative D call: TRBD1 (6 bases). Deletions cut 3 bases from V and 5 bases from J, with 11 bases between. The length of the CDR3 is 14 residues. Germline V gene lookup returns CDR1 SGHAT and CDR2 FQNNGV. The CDR3 reads CASSLVRGHNEQFF. The CDR3, as DNA: TGTGCCAGCAGCTTGGTCAGGGGCCACAATGAGCAGTTCTTC.

The chain joins TRBV29-1 to TRBJ1-1; D is ambiguous. This CDR3 contains 13 residues. Between the trimmed V and J ends, which lost 5 bases and 0 bases, there was a span of 10 bases. Germline assignment: CDR1 SQVTM and CDR2 ANQGSEA. CDR3 bases: TGCAGCGTTAAGACGGAGTTGAACACTGAAGCTTTCTTT. Its translation is CSVKTELNTEAFF.

The J gene is TRBJ1-1, the V gene TRBV2; 7 bases fit TRBD1. This CDR3 has 13 residues. The J segment lost 6 bases and the V segment lost 10 bases, leaving 11 bases of the junction unmatched. CDR1 and CDR2 (germline): SNHLY, FYNNEI. The CDR3 coding sequence is TGTGCCAACCCCGGGACAGACTTCTCTGAAGCTTTCTTT. It encodes CANPGTDFSEAFF.

The rearrangement links TRBV2 to TRBJ2-7, with D perhaps TRBD2 (5 bases). Between the trimmed V and J ends, which lost 4 bases and 1 base, there was a span of 11 bases. This CDR3 has 14 residues. Germline V CDR1 and CDR2: SNHLY, FYNNEI. The CDR3 DNA sequence: TGTGCCAGCAGTGGGGTGATAGCGTCCTACGAGCAGTACTTC. Its translation: CASSGVIASYEQYF. The complete variable domain, with remaining parts taken from reference TRBV2 and TRBJ2-7, reads EPEVTQTPSHQVTQMGQEVILRCVPISNHLYFYWYRQILGQKVEFLVSFYNNEISEKSEIFDDQFSVERPDGSNFTLKIRSTKLEDSAMYFCASSGVIASYEQYFGPGTRLTVT.

Comment on this clone: The same CDR3 can be traced to other DNA sequences in this sample. V gene TRBV15 combines with J gene TRBJ2-5; 9 bases are shared with TRBD1. The germline CDR1 and CDR2 sequences are LNHNV and YYDKDF (reference sequence). The ends lost 3 bases at V and 5 bases at J; junction bases unmatched: 1. This CDR3 has 13 residues. The CDR3 is CATSRDRGETQYF. As DNA, the CDR3 is TGTGCCACCAGCAGGGACAGGGGTGAGACCCAGTACTTC.

The chain employs TRBV5-6 and TRBJ2-7; 7 bases are shared with TRBD1. The V gene end was trimmed by 4 bases and the J gene end by 3 bases; junction bases not matched to a gene: 16. CDR3 length equals 17 residues. Germline-derived CDR1 and CDR2 are SGHDT and YYEEEE. For the CDR3, the DNA is TGTGCCAGCAGCCCGATCATTACCGGGACAGACGGCTACGAGCAGTACTTC. The encoded protein is CASSPIITGTDGYEQYF. Supplemented by reference TRBV5-6 and TRBJ2-7, the full variable domain reads DAGVTQSPTHLIKTRGQQVTLRCSPKSGHDTVSWYQQALGQGPQFIFQYYEEEERQRGNFPDRFSGHQFPNYSSELNVNALLLGDSALYLCASSPIITGTDGYEQYFGPGTRLTVT.

The chain recombines TRBV29-1 with TRBJ1-2; the match to TRBD1 covers 7 bases. CDR3 length: 14 amino acids. Germline V gene sequence: CDR1 SQVTM, CDR2 ANQGSEA. The ends lost 7 bases at V and 4 bases at J; junction bases unmatched: 12. The CDR3 spells CSAHSGTEAYGYTF. The CDR3 DNA reads as TGCAGCGCCCATTCCGGGACAGAAGCCTATGGCTACACCTTC.

The CDR3 is CASSNRQGTEAFF. Here the CDR3 DNA reads TGTGCCAGCAGCAACAGACAGGGCACTGAAGCTTTCTTT. The chain carries TRBV7-2 and TRBJ1-1; TRBD1 matches 7 bases. Germline CDR1 SGHTA, CDR2 FQGNSA. This CDR3 is built from 13 residues. V lost 5 bases, J lost 4 bases, and 4 bases stayed unmatched.

The chain recombines TRBV19 with TRBJ1-2, with D possibly TRBD1 on 6 matching bases. There are 13 residues in the CDR3. V shed 5 bases and J shed 6 bases, with 13 bases lying between them. Germline V gene lookup returns CDR1 LNHDA and CDR2 SQIVND (reference sequence). The CDR3 coding sequence is TGTGCCAGTAGTTCCCTGAGGACAGATGGCTACACCTTC. This codes for CASSSLRTDGYTF.

The rearrangement uses TRBV21-1 and TRBJ2-7; TRBD1 was called by the table and not checked on the DNA. TRBV21-1 is termed a pseudogene. The length of the CDR3 is 14 residues. The CDR3 reads CASSHRGRAYEQYF. For the CDR3, the DNA is TGTGCCAGCAGCCACAGGGGGAGGGCCTACGAGCAGTACTTC.

The V call is TRBV29-1, the J call TRBJ2-2, with TRBD1 matching 9 bases. V lost 5 bases, J lost 5 bases, and 9 bases stayed unmatched. Germline CDR1 SQVTM, CDR2 ANQGSEA. CDR3 length: 15 amino acids. In DNA form, the CDR3 reads TGCAGCGTTCAGGGGAGGACAGGGGATACCGGGGAGCTGTTTTTT. Translating gives CSVQGRTGDTGELFF.

This rearrangement joins TRBV5-1 to TRBJ1-5, with 7 bases aligning to TRBD1. V shed 1 base, J shed 4 bases, and the junction held 2 bases outside the gene matches. The V gene's germline CDR1 is SGHRS and CDR2 YFSETQ. This CDR3 has 14 residues. The CDR3 bases are TGCGCCAGCAGCTTGTCGGGACAGAATCAGCCCCAGCATTTT. Protein: CASSLSGQNQPQHF.

A few counts support this clone. The chain carries TRBV4-1 and TRBJ2-5; 8 positions agree with TRBD1. The CDR3 contains 16 residues. V trimming: 0 bases; J trimming: 3 bases; junction bases outside the gene matches: 6. Germline V lookup: CDR1 MGHRA, CDR2 YSYEKL. CDR3 nucleotide sequence: TGCGCCAGCAGCCAAGATCGCCAGGACAGGGAAGAGACCCAGTACTTC. Its protein product is CASSQDRQDREETQYF.

J is TRBJ1-1 and V is TRBV7-3; weak D call: TRBD1 (6 bases). In germline, CDR1 is SGHTA, CDR2 FQGTGA. Trimming cost V 4 bases and J 4 bases, with 10 bases left between them. This CDR3 contains 13 residues. The CDR3 sequence is CASSWGGGTEAFF. The CDR3 nucleotides read TGTGCCAGCAGCTGGGGAGGGGGCACTGAAGCTTTCTTT.

The chain joins TRBV5-6 to TRBJ2-5, with 10 bases matching TRBD1. The ends lost 5 bases at V and 2 bases at J; junction bases unmatched: 6. The CDR3 is made up of 15 amino acids. Germline CDR1 SGHDT, CDR2 YYEEEE. The CDR3 nucleotides are TGTGCCAGCAGTCGAGACAGGGGGCCTCAAGAGACCCAGTACTTC. Translation gives CASSRDRGPQETQYF.

The rearrangement joins TRBV20-1 to TRBJ1-3; D is unresolved. Trimming pared 4 bases from V and 8 bases from J, leaving 9 bases between. The CDR3 contains 11 residues. The germline gives CDR1 DFQATT, CDR2 SNEGSKA (reference sequence). CDR3 region: CSAILRDTIYF. For the CDR3, the DNA is TGCAGTGCTATTCTCCGGGACACCATATATTTT.

The V gene is TRBV6-5, the J gene TRBJ2-7; D is perhaps TRBD2 (6 bases). V gave up 5 bases and J gave up 6 bases, with 17 bases separating them. Germline assignment: CDR1 MNHEY and CDR2 SVGAGI. The CDR3 totals 14 residues. The CDR3 DNA is TGTGCCAGCAGTCCAAAGACGCGGGGAGGCGAGCAGTACTTC. Amino acid sequence: CASSPKTRGGEQYF.

This clone was seen a few times. The chain carries TRBV12-5 and TRBJ2-1, with 10 bases aligning to TRBD2. The CDR3 is 16 amino acids. Germline lookup yields CDR1 LGHNT and CDR2 FRNRAP. V dropped 0 bases and J dropped 9; count of bases not matched to a gene: 8. In DNA, the CDR3 is TGTGCTAGTGGTTTGGTACTGAGCGGGGGGGCGGTTGAGCAGTTCTTC. It codes for CASGLVLSGGAVEQFF.

The chain links TRBV28 to TRBJ1-2; 7 bases match TRBD1. The junction had 16 bases not matched to a gene; V was cut back by 8 bases and J by 4 bases. Germline V gene lookup returns CDR1 MDHEN and CDR2 SYDVKM. This CDR3 spans 16 amino acids. The CDR3, as DNA: TGTGCCAGCGAGCCGGGACAGCGAATTTTGGGCTATGGCTACACCTTC. It is translated as CASEPGQRILGYGYTF.

The sample holds one count of this clone. The chain's CDR3 is CASSEFQRAFF. In DNA, the CDR3 is TGTGCCAGCAGTGAATTCCAGAGGGCTTTCTTT. V is TRBV2 and J is TRBJ1-1; D is undetermined. The germline V gene encodes CDR1 SNHLY and CDR2 FYNNEI. The V end lost 2 bases, the J end lost 11 bases, and 9 bases lay between the germline ends. The CDR3 consists of 11 residues.

The chain has TRBV2 and TRBJ2-5; D is perhaps TRBD2 (6 bases). Germline CDR1 and CDR2: SNHLY and FYNNEI. The CDR3 loop spans 16 amino acids. V lost 4 bases and J lost 4, with 19 bases in between. In DNA form, the CDR3 reads TGTGCCAGCAGTGGGGCGTGGATGGCGGGGTTAGAGACCCAGTACTTC. Translation gives CASSGAWMAGLETQYF.

The DNA of the CDR3 is TGTGCCAGCAGCTGGGACTGGATGGATTCACCCCTCCACTTT. Amino acid sequence: CASSWDWMDSPLHF. The genes are TRBV7-9 and TRBJ1-6, with D perhaps TRBD1 (5 bases). CDR1 SEHNR and CDR2 FQNEAQ come from the germline V gene (reference sequence). This CDR3 comprises 14 residues. Trimming took 4 bases from V and 8 from J, leaving 12 bases between them.

V usage is TRBV6-5 and J usage is TRBJ2-1, with D maybe TRBD2 (6 bases). This CDR3 has 16 residues. Germline lookup yields CDR1 MNHEY and CDR2 SVGAGI. V was clipped by 4 bases and J by 8 bases, with 21 bases between them. In DNA form, the CDR3 reads TGTGCCAGCAGTTCCCCTGGGGGGATTGATTTGGATGAGCAGTTCTTC. It translates to CASSSPGGIDLDEQFF.

This sequence joins TRBV6-5 and TRBJ2-2; TRBD1 agrees at 7 bases. In germline, CDR1 is MNHEY, CDR2 SVGAGI. This CDR3 comprises 15 residues. J was trimmed by 8 bases and V by 5 bases; bases with no gene match: 11. CDR3 region: CASSNLQGNAGELFF. The CDR3 bases are TGTGCCAGCAGTAACCTACAGGGGAATGCGGGGGAGCTGTTTTTT.

This chain uses TRBV18 with TRBJ1-4, with TRBD1 matching 7 bases. Looked up from germline, CDR1 is KGHSH and CDR2 is LQKENI. V shed 2 bases, J shed 1 base, and the junction held 4 bases outside the gene matches. The CDR3 extends over 16 amino acids. In nucleotides, the CDR3 is TGTGCCAGCTCACCAGTGGCAGGGGGAACTAATGAAAAACTGTTTTTT. Translated: CASSPVAGGTNEKLFF.